One sample yielded the 27 T cell receptor beta chains listed below, sequenced in a study of cytomegalovirus exposure and HLA in healthy donors (dated by TCRdb to the late 2010s). Library preparation was by the immunoSEQ multiplex PCR assay. The multiplex PCR relied on a mix of 60 forward primers for TCR Vbeta segments and 13 reverse primers for TCR Jbeta segments. Drawn from immuneACCESS, this table holds only the in-frame rearrangements with V and J called that TCRdb kept. Clones are partly lost; checked studies trace under half to an unresolved V gene and leave the rest unexplained. The sample table holds around 150,000 clones, of which around 80% were seen once. The ten largest clones take up 2.2% of the sample. The material sequenced was PBMCs. Receptors originate from a man aged 25-40 years in good health and CMV-seronegative.

The rearrangement uses TRBV19 and TRBJ2-7, with TRBD1 matching over 7 bases. This CDR3 spans 14 amino acids. With V trimmed by 4 bases and J by 6 bases, 9 bases remained unmatched. CDR1 and CDR2 from the germline V gene are LNHDA and SQIVND (reference sequence). CDR3 DNA: TGTGCCAGTAGTAATCTTGACAGGGTGGGCGAGCAGTACTTC. It encodes CASSNLDRVGEQYF.

This sequence joins TRBV28 and TRBJ2-5; perhaps TRBD2 as D (6 bases). V lost 5 bases to trimming and J lost 4 bases, with 17 bases between them. The CDR3 sequence is 15 residues long. In germline, CDR1 is MDHEN, CDR2 SYDVKM. The chain's CDR3 is CASSTVGGGGETQYF. The CDR3 DNA follows: TGTGCCAGCAGTACTGTCGGGGGAGGCGGAGAGACCCAGTACTTC.

Points on this clone: Other DNA sequences of this sample code for an identical CDR3. The chain links TRBV27 to TRBJ2-1; D unresolved. The V end lost 0 bases, the J end lost 3 bases, and 6 bases lay between the germline ends. The V gene's germline CDR1 is MNHEY and CDR2 SMNVEV (reference sequence). This CDR3 spans 14 amino acids. The DNA for the CDR3 is TGTGCCAGCAGTTTATCGTCAGTCTACAATGAGCAGTTCTTC. Residues: CASSLSSVYNEQFF.

CDR3 loop: CASRPTSASTDTQYF. The CDR3 region has the DNA TGTGCCAGCAGACCTACTAGCGCTAGCACAGATACGCAGTATTTT. This chain uses TRBV6-4 with TRBJ2-3, with 7 bases aligning to TRBD2. There are 15 residues in the CDR3. V lost 6 bases, J lost 0 bases, and 6 bases stayed unmatched. In germline, CDR1 is MRHNA, CDR2 SNTAGT.

This chain connects TRBV6-5 to TRBJ2-7; the match to TRBD2 covers 13 bases. The CDR3 contains 13 residues. V was clipped by 8 bases and J by 3 bases; unmatched bases: 1. Germline CDR1 MNHEY, CDR2 SVGAGI. The CDR3, as DNA: TGTGCCAGCGGACTAGCGGGAGTCTACGAGCAGTACTTC. Residues: CASGLAGVYEQYF.

The chain joins TRBV7-9 to TRBJ2-1; no reliable D call. CDR1 SEHNR and CDR2 FQNEAQ come from the germline V gene (reference sequence). With 5 bases removed from V and 8 bases from J, the gap between germline ends came to 13 bases. The CDR3 is 13 residues long. For the CDR3, the DNA is TGTGCCAGCAGCGTGAAGAACCGGGATGAGCAGTTCTTC. It yields the protein CASSVKNRDEQFF. Full variable domain (missing parts from reference TRBV7-9 and TRBJ2-1): DTGVSQNPRHKITKRGQNVTFRCDPISEHNRLYWYRQTLGQGPEFLTYFQNEAQLEKSRLLSDRFSAERPKGSFSTLEIQRTEQGDSAMYLCASSVKNRDEQFFGPGTRLTVL.

Ten or more counts support this clone. The chain joins TRBV14 to TRBJ1-2, with D tentatively TRBD1 (5 bases). The CDR3 consists of 15 residues. Germline V CDR1 and CDR2: SGHDN, FVKESK. Trimming took off 0 bases at V and 5 bases at J, with 13 bases between the two ends. The CDR3: CASSQEFGTAYGYTF. DNA of the CDR3: TGTGCCAGCAGCCAAGAGTTCGGGACTGCATATGGCTACACCTTC.

Only a few counts were recorded for this clone. The gene calls are TRBV5-8 and TRBJ1-4; D gene unclear. Per the germline V gene, CDR1 is SGHTS and CDR2 is YDEGEE. V lost 9 bases, J lost 1 base, and 13 bases lay in between. The CDR3 is made up of 14 amino acids. The CDR3 DNA reads as TGTGCCAACATAGACCCGGGAACTAATGAAAAACTGTTTTTT. Translation gives CANIDPGTNEKLFF.

The CDR3 spells CASSYSAGDYGYTF. The CDR3 bases are TGTGCCAGCAGTTACTCCGCAGGGGACTATGGCTACACCTTC. This chain connects TRBV6-5 to TRBJ1-2, with TRBD1 as a possible D gene (6 bases). The CDR3 is 14 residues long. Trimming removed 0 bases from V and 3 bases from J, with 8 bases in between. Germline values: CDR1 MNHEY, CDR2 SVGAGI.

The chain recombines TRBV10-3 with TRBJ1-4; D is unresolved. Germline loops: CDR1 ENHRY, CDR2 SYGVKD. V lost 4 bases and J lost 6, with 18 bases in between. The CDR3 has 16 amino acids. CDR3 coding DNA: TGTGCCATCAGTGGGGTAGCGGGCGCAGTCTATGAAAAACTGTTTTTT. It is translated as CAISGVAGAVYEKLFF.

J is TRBJ2-1 and V is TRBV19, with 12 positions matching TRBD2. The CDR3 runs to 14 residues. From germline, CDR1 is LNHDA and CDR2 SQIVND (reference sequence). V shed 6 bases, J shed 6 bases, and the junction held 3 bases outside the gene matches. CDR3 amino acids: CASRLLAGGNEQFF. DNA of the CDR3: TGTGCCAGTAGGTTACTAGCGGGAGGCAATGAGCAGTTCTTC.

This chain joins TRBV5-1 and TRBJ2-2; perhaps TRBD1 as D (5 bases). From germline, CDR1 is SGHRS and CDR2 YFSETQ. The CDR3 is 15 residues long. With 0 bases removed from V and 3 bases from J, the gap between germline ends came to 9 bases. DNA of the CDR3: TGCGCCAGCAGCTTGGTGGGGCAGGACACCGGGGAGCTGTTTTTT. As protein: CASSLVGQDTGELFF.

The chain's CDR3 is CASSLGSGESEQYF. The CDR3 DNA follows: TGTGCCAGCAGTTTAGGGAGCGGAGAAAGCGAGCAGTACTTC. The chain couples TRBV9 to TRBJ2-5; maybe TRBD2 (5 bases). The DNA end lines up better with TRBJ2-7; the J call may be wrong. CDR3 length: 14 residues. Germline lookup yields CDR1 SGDLS and CDR2 YYNGEE.

This chain joins TRBV25-1 and TRBJ2-4, with TRBD1 identical over 10 bases. Per germline, CDR1 MGHDK and CDR2 SYGVNS. V was clipped by 1 base and J by 1 base; unmatched bases: 4. The CDR3 covers 17 residues. The CDR3 spells CASSELGQGWAKNIQYF. The CDR3 nucleotides read TGTGCCAGCAGTGAATTGGGACAGGGGTGGGCCAAAAACATTCAGTACTTC.

The chain couples TRBV28 to TRBJ1-5; D uncertain. The CDR3 covers 13 residues. V was trimmed by 3 bases and J by 10 bases, leaving 13 bases between them. Germline CDR1 reads MDHEN; CDR2 reads SYDVKM. The CDR3 nucleotides read TGTGCCAGCAGTTTGAGGGAAAGAGTACCCCAGCATTTT. Translation gives CASSLRERVPQHF.

The chain is built from TRBV9 and TRBJ1-2; no firm D call. V lost 0 bases and J 5 bases, leaving 14 bases between the germline ends. The CDR3 runs to 15 residues. Germline loops: CDR1 SGDLS, CDR2 YYNGEE. This CDR3 is CASSVAIGEEYGYTF. CDR3 bases: TGTGCCAGCAGCGTAGCTATCGGGGAGGAGTATGGCTACACCTTC.

This rearrangement joins TRBV10-3 to TRBJ2-2; TRBD1 might be the D (5 bases). CDR1 is ENHRY, CDR2 SYGVKD, per germline. Trimming stripped 3 bases from V and 5 bases from J, with 13 bases between. The CDR3 is made up of 15 amino acids. The DNA of the CDR3 is TGTGCCATCAGTGACCTCCAGGGAAGGACCGGGGAGCTGTTTTTT. It is translated as CAISDLQGRTGELFF.

V gene TRBV4-1 combines with J gene TRBJ2-7; 8 bases are a match to TRBD1. J lost 6 bases, V lost 1 base, and 8 bases had no gene match. There are 15 residues in the CDR3. Germline CDR1 and CDR2: MGHRA and YSYEKL. CDR3 in DNA: TGCGCCAGCAGCCAAGCTGCTAGGACAGGGAGCGAGCAGTACTTC. Protein sequence: CASSQAARTGSEQYF.

The genes are TRBV19 and TRBJ1-1; possible D gene TRBD1, 6 bases. V lost 5 bases, J lost 1 base, and 14 bases lay in between. There are 15 residues in the CDR3. CDR1 is LNHDA, CDR2 SQIVND, per germline (reference sequence). CDR3 loop: CASSPFETGNTEAFF. The CDR3 coding sequence is TGTGCCAGTAGTCCCTTCGAGACAGGGAACACTGAAGCTTTCTTT.

The chain joins TRBV28 to TRBJ1-2, with D possibly being TRBD1 (6 bases). Germline CDR1 reads MDHEN; CDR2 reads SYDVKM. CDR3 size: 12 residues. Trimming took 7 bases from V and 5 from J, leaving 11 bases between them. The CDR3 region has the DNA TGTGCCAGCACTCCAGGGGTATATGGCTACACCTTC. Protein product: CASTPGVYGYTF.

The chain employs TRBV7-9 and TRBJ2-3, with a weak D call TRBD2 (6 bases). The CDR3 consists of 13 residues. Trimming cost V 8 bases and J 0 bases, with 9 bases left between them. CDR1 and CDR2 (germline): SEHNR, FQNEAQ (reference sequence). CDR3 bases: TGTGCCAGCGTGCGGGGTAGCACAGATACGCAGTATTTT. It translates to CASVRGSTDTQYF.

A single count supports this clone. The J gene is TRBJ1-6, the V gene TRBV27; D perhaps matches TRBD1 (5 bases). The CDR3 has 13 residues. Trimming left V 3 bases short and J 6 bases short, with 6 bases between. Germline CDR1 is MNHEY and CDR2 is SMNVEV (reference sequence). Here the CDR3 reads CASSFQGNSPLHF. Here the CDR3 DNA reads TGTGCCAGCAGTTTCCAGGGTAATTCACCCCTCCACTTT.

The V and J genes are TRBV7-9 and TRBJ2-5; D gene uncertain. V was clipped by 5 bases and J by 1 base, with 8 bases between them. The length of the CDR3 is 13 residues. Germline CDR1 reads SEHNR; CDR2 reads FQNEAQ (reference sequence). This CDR3 reads CASSRDTQETQYF. Here the CDR3 DNA reads TGTGCCAGCAGCCGAGACACCCAAGAGACCCAGTACTTC. Full variable domain (missing parts from reference TRBV7-9 and TRBJ2-5): DTGVSQNPRHKITKRGQNVTFRCDPISEHNRLYWYRQTLGQGPEFLTYFQNEAQLEKSRLLSDRFSAERPKGSFSTLEIQRTEQGDSAMYLCASSRDTQETQYFGPGTRLLVL.

The chain uses TRBV5-1 and TRBJ1-2; D possibly corresponds to TRBD1 (6 bases). Trimming stripped 3 bases from V and 8 bases from J, with 11 bases between. This CDR3 contains 12 residues. The V gene's germline CDR1 is SGHRS and CDR2 YFSETQ. This chain's CDR3 is CASSWDIGGYTF. In nucleotides, the CDR3 is TGCGCCAGCAGCTGGGACATCGGAGGCTACACCTTC.

The gene calls are TRBV10-3 and TRBJ2-1; 10 positions agree with TRBD2. J was trimmed by 5 bases and V by 5 bases; bases with no gene match: 9. Germline CDR1 and CDR2: ENHRY and SYGVKD. The length of the CDR3 is 16 residues. CDR3 in DNA: TGTGCCATCAGTACCACCGGGACTAGCGTCAACAATGAGCAGTTCTTC. Its protein product is CAISTTGTSVNNEQFF.

J is TRBJ2-5 and V is TRBV11-2, with 9 bases matching TRBD1. CDR3 length equals 15 residues. V lost 3 bases to trimming and J lost 2 bases; unmatched junction nucleotides: 4. The germline V gene encodes CDR1 SGHAT and CDR2 FQNNGV. CDR3 residues: CASSFGTGNQETQYF. The CDR3 DNA follows: TGTGCCAGCAGCTTCGGGACAGGGAATCAAGAGACCCAGTACTTC. Filled out from reference TRBV11-2 and TRBJ2-5, the complete variable domain reads EAGVAQSPRYKIIEKRQSVAFWCNPISGHATLYWYQQILGQGPKLLIQFQNNGVVDDSQLPKDRFSAERLKGVDSTLKIQPAKLEDSAVYLCASSFGTGNQETQYFGPGTRLLVL.

The gene calls are TRBV6-5 and TRBJ1-2, with D possibly TRBD1 on 5 matching bases. Trimming cost V 5 bases and J 8 bases, with 15 bases left between them. CDR3 length: 13 residues. In germline, CDR1 is MNHEY, CDR2 SVGAGI. Written as DNA, the CDR3 is TGTGCCAGCAGTCCGAATTGGGGCGGAGGCTACACCTTC. Its translation: CASSPNWGGGYTF.